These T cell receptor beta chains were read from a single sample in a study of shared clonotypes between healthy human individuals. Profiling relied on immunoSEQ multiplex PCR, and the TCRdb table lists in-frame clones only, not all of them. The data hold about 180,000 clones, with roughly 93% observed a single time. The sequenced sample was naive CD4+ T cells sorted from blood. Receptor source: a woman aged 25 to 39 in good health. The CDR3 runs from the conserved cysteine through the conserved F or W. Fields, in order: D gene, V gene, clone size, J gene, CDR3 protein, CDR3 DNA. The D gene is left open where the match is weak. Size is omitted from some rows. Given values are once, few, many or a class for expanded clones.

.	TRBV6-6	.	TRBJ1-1	CASSYSGDSRTAFF	TGTGCCAGCAGTTACTCAGGGGATAGTCGGACGGCTTTCTTT
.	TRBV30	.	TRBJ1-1	CAWSPPGRGEAFF	TGTGCCTGGAGTCCCCCGGGCAGGGGTGAGGCTTTCTTT
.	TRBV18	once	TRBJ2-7	CASSPAEGRTYEQYF	TGTGCCAGCTCCCCCGCGGAAGGGCGGACATACGAGCAGTACTTC
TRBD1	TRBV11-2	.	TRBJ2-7	CASSTGTGTDPYEQYF	TGTGCCAGCAGCACCGGGACCGGGACAGACCCCTACGAGCAGTACTTC
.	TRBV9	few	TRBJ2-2	CASSRRSNTGELFF	TGTGCCAGCAGTAGACGGTCGAACACCGGGGAGCTGTTTTTT
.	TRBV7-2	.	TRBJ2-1	CASSLRTLILYNEQFF	TGTGCCAGCAGCTTACGGACACTCATACTTTACAATGAGCAGTTCTTC
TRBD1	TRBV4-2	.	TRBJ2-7	CASSRSKTGTGSYEQYF	TGTGCCAGCAGTCGAAGCAAAACCGGGACAGGGTCCTACGAGCAGTACTTC
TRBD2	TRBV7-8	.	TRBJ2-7	CASSSGLDSFGEQYF	TGTGCCAGCAGCTCGGGACTAGATAGTTTCGGCGAGCAGTACTTC
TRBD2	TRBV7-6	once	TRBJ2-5	CASSPGGGLAGAAGETQYF	TGTGCCAGCAGCCCAGGGGGGGGACTAGCGGGAGCAGCAGGAGAGACCCAGTACTTC
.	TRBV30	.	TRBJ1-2	CAWKGLSYGYTF	TGTGCCTGGAAAGGGCTTAGCTATGGCTACACCTTC
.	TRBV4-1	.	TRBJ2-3	CASSQDRVVTDTQYF	TGCGCCAGCAGCCAAGACAGGGTAGTCACAGATACGCAGTATTTT
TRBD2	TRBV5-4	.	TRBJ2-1	CASSLSLAGKVDEQFF	TGTGCCAGCAGCTTGTCCCTAGCGGGAAAGGTCGATGAGCAGTTCTTC
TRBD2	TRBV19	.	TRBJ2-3	CASTQWDGRGLYF	TGTGCCAGTACCCAATGGGACGGGAGGGGTTTGTATTTT
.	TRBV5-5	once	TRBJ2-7	CASSLVQGYEQYF	TGTGCCAGCAGCTTGGTACAGGGCTACGAGCAGTACTTC
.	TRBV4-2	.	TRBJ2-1	CASSQDPHYNEQFF	TGTGCCAGCAGCCAAGATCCCCACTACAATGAGCAGTTCTTC
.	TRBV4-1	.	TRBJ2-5	CASSQPWGSRDSAKETQYF	TGCGCCAGCAGCCAACCCTGGGGATCGCGGGACTCAGCCAAAGAGACCCAGTACTTC
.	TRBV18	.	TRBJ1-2	CASSPRGPGYGYTF	TGTGCCAGCTCACCACGGGGTCCGGGCTATGGCTACACCTTC
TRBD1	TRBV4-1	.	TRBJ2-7	CASSQDFGTGVVEQYF	TGCGCCAGCAGCCAAGATTTTGGGACAGGGGTGGTCGAGCAGTACTTC
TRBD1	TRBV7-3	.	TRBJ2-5	CASSPTTGGGEQYF	TGTGCCAGCAGCCCGACGACAGGGGGCGGGGAGCAGTACTTC
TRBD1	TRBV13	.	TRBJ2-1	CASSYYLGTGSNEQFF	TGTGCCAGCAGTTATTACCTCGGGACAGGGTCCAATGAGCAGTTCTTC
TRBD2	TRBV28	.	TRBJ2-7	CASSLRTSSAYEQYF	TGTGCCAGCAGTTTACGGACTAGCAGCGCCTACGAGCAGTACTTC
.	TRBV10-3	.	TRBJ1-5	CAINKGGDQPQHF	TGTGCCATCAATAAGGGGGGGGATCAGCCCCAGCATTTT
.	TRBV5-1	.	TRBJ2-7	CASSPLAEVGEQYF	TGCGCCAGCAGTCCTTTAGCGGAGGTCGGCGAGCAGTACTTC
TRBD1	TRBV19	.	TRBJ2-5	CASTYRGEQYF	TGTGCCAGTACATACAGGGGAGAGCAGTACTTC
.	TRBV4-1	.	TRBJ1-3	CASSQLRPYLSGNTIYF	TGCGCCAGCAGCCAGCTCCGACCTTACCTCTCTGGAAACACCATATATTTT
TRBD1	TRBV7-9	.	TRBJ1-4	CASSLGRGLGEKLFF	TGTGCCAGCAGCTTAGGCAGGGGGCTAGGTGAAAAACTGTTTTTT
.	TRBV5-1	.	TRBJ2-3	CASSSPAGRSTDTQYF	TGCGCCAGCAGCTCCCCTGCCGGGAGAAGCACAGATACGCAGTATTTT
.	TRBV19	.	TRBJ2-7	CASKMTAGYEQYF	TGTGCCAGTAAAATGACCGCCGGCTACGAGCAGTACTTC
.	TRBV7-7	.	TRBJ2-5	CASSFGGSETQYF	TGTGCCAGCAGCTTTGGAGGGTCAGAGACCCAGTACTTC
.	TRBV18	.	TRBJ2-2	CASSPRKGDDTGELFF	TGTGCCAGCTCCCCCCGCAAGGGTGACGACACCGGGGAGCTGTTTTTT
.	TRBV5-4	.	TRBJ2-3	CASSQDISTDTQYF	TGTGCCAGCAGCCAGGACATTAGCACAGATACGCAGTATTTT
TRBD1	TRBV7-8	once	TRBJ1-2	CASSARGGAAGYTF	TGTGCCAGCAGCGCACGAGGGGGCGCCGCTGGCTACACCTTC
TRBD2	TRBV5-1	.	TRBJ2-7	CASSLAGGDYEQYF	TGCGCCAGCAGCTTGGCGGGAGGGGACTACGAGCAGTACTTC
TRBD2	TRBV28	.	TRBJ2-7	CASSFKLRTSGSSSSYEQYF	TGTGCCAGCAGTTTTAAGTTACGTACTAGCGGGAGTTCGAGCTCCTACGAGCAGTACTTC
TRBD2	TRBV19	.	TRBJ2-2	CASSTSKLAGRNTGELFF	TGTGCCAGTAGTACGTCAAAGCTAGCGGGGAGGAACACCGGGGAGCTGTTTTTT
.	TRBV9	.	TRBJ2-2	CASSDGVPNTGELFF	TGTGCCAGCAGCGACGGGGTCCCGAACACCGGGGAGCTGTTTTTT
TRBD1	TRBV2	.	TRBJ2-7	CASGRQGAFDEQYF	TGTGCCAGCGGACGACAGGGGGCATTCGACGAGCAGTACTTC
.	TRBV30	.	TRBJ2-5	CAWSDLWEQYF	TGTGCCTGGAGTGATCTTTGGGAGCAGTACTTC
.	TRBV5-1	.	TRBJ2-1	CASSLGVLNNEQFF	TGCGCCAGCAGCTTGGGTGTACTAAACAATGAGCAGTTCTTC
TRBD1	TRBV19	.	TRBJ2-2	CASAGTGWAGELFF	TGTGCCAGTGCCGGGACAGGGTGGGCCGGGGAGCTGTTTTTT
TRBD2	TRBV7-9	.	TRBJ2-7	CASSLVREGTYEQYF	TGTGCCAGCAGCTTAGTACGGGAGGGCACCTACGAGCAGTACTTC
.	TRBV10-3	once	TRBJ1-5	CAIREGSRGNQPQHF	TGTGCCATCAGGGAGGGGTCGAGAGGCAATCAGCCCCAGCATTTT
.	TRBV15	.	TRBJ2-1	CATSRDVVVNEQFF	TGTGCCACCAGCAGAGATGTCGTTGTTAATGAGCAGTTCTTC
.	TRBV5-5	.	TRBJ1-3	CASSFSLGRSAGNTIYF	TGTGCCAGCAGCTTCAGTTTGGGGAGATCTGCTGGAAACACCATATATTTT
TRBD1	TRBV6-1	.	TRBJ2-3	CASSPRDRYTDTQYF	TGTGCCAGCAGTCCCCGGGACAGGTACACAGATACGCAGTATTTT
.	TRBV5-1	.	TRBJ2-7	CASNLAGRSEQYF	TGCGCCAGCAACTTGGCAGGGCGAAGCGAGCAGTACTTC
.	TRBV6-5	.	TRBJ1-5	CASSRGVGQPQHF	TGTGCCAGCAGCCGGGGGGTTGGTCAGCCCCAGCATTTT
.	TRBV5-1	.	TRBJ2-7	CASSLAAGVSYEQYF	TGCGCCAGCAGCTTGGCGGCAGGGGTTTCCTACGAGCAGTACTTC
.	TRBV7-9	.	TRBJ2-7	CASSLGSGWDMNYEQYF	TGTGCCAGCAGCTTAGGATCTGGGTGGGACATGAACTACGAGCAGTACTTC
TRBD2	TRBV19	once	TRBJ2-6	CASSISASGSGANVLTF	TGTGCCAGTAGTATTTCCGCTAGCGGCTCTGGGGCCAACGTCCTGACTTTC
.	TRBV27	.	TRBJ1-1	CASSLNRGPQGNTEAFF	TGTGCCAGCAGTTTAAATAGGGGCCCTCAAGGGAACACTGAAGCTTTCTTT
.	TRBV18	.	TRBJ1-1	CASSPSESTEAFF	TGTGCCAGCTCACCATCAGAGAGCACTGAAGCTTTCTTT
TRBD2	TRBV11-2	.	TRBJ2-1	CASSPPTGTSGRAGEQFF	TGTGCCAGCAGCCCCCCAACTGGGACTAGCGGGAGGGCGGGTGAGCAGTTCTTC
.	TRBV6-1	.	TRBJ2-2	CAGTLAGTNTGELFF	TGTGCCGGCACACTGGCGGGCACGAACACCGGGGAGCTGTTTTTT